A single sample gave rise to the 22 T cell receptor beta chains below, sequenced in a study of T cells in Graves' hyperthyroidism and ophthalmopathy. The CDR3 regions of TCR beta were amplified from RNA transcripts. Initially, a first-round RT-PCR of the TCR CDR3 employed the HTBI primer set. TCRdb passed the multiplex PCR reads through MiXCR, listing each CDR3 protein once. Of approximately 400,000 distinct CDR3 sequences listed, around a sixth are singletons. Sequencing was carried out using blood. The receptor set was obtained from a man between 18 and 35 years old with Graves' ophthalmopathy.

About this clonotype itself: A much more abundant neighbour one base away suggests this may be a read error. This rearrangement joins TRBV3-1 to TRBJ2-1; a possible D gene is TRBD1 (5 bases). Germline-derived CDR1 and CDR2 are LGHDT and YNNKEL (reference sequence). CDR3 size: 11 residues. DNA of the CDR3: TGTGCCGGCAGCCAAGGGGATGAGCAGTTCTTC. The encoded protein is CAGSQGDEQFF.

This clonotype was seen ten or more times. This CDR3 reads CSAREARGRQPQHF. The DNA for the CDR3 is TGCAGTGCTAGAGAAGCGAGAGGGAGGCAGCCCCAGCATTTT. The chain employs TRBV20-1 and TRBJ1-5; D unclear. Trimming left V 0 bases short and J 7 bases short, with 13 bases between. The CDR3 is 14 amino acids. CDR1 and CDR2 from the germline V gene are DFQATT and SNEGSKA (reference sequence).

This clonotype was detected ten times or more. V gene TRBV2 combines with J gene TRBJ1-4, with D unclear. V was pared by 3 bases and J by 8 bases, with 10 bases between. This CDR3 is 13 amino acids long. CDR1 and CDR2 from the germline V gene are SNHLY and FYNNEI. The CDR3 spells CASSEGRLEKLFF. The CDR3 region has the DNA TGTGCCAGCAGTGAGGGCAGACTAGAAAAACTGTTTTTT.

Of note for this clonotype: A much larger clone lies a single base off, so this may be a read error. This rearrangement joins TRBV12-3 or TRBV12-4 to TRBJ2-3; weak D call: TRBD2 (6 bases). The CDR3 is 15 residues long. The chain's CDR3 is CAGSRVGGGTDTQYF. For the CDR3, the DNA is TGTGCCGGCAGCCGTGTTGGCGGGGGCACAGATACGCAGTATTTT.

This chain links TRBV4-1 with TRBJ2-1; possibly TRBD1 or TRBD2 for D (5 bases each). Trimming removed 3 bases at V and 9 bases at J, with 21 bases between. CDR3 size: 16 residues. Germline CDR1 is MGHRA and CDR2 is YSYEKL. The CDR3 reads CASSQSAGTLYFEQFF. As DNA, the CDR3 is TGCGCCAGCAGCCAGAGTGCCGGGACCTTGTACTTTGAGCAGTTCTTC.

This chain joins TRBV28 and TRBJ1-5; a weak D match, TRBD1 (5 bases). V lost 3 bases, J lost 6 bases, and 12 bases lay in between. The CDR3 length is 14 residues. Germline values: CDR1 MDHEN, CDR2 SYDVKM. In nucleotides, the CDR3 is TGTGCCAGCAGTTTCTTCGGGGCGCCTCAGCCCCAGCATTTT. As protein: CASSFFGAPQPQHF. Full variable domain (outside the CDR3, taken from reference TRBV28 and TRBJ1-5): DVKVTQSSRYLVKRTGEKVFLECVQDMDHENMFWYRQDPGLGLRLIYFSYDVKMKEKGDIPEGYSVSREKKERFSLILESASTNQTSMYLCASSFFGAPQPQHFGDGTRLSIL.

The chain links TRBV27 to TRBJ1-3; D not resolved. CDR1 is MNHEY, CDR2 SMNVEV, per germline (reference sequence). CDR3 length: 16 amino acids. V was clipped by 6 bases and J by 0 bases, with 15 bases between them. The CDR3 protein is CASSPWASSSGNTIYF. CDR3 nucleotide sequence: TGTGCCAGCAGCCCCTGGGCGTCAAGCTCTGGAAACACCATATATTTT.

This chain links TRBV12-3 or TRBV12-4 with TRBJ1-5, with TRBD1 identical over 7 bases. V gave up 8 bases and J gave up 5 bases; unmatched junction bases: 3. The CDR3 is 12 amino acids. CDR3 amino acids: CASGQGDQPQHF. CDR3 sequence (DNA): TGTGCCAGCGGTCAGGGGGATCAGCCCCAGCATTTT.

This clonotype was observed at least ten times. The CDR3, as DNA: TGTGCCAGCGGCCTAGCGGGGGGGCACTACGAGCAGTACTTC. Protein product: CASGLAGGHYEQYF. The J gene is TRBJ2-7, the V gene TRBV6-1, with 12 bases that match TRBD2. J gave up 3 bases and V 8 bases, and 5 bases lay outside the gene matches. This CDR3 spans 14 amino acids. Looked up from germline, CDR1 is MNHNS and CDR2 is SASEGT.

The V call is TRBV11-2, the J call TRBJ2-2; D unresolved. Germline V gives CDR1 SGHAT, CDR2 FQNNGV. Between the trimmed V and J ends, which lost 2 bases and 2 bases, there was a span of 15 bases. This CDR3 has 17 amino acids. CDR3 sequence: CASSLLRSSSNTGELFF. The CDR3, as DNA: TGTGCCAGCAGCTTATTAAGGTCGAGTAGTAACACCGGGGAGCTGTTTTTT.

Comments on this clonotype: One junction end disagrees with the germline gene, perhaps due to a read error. DNA for the CDR3: TGTGCCAGTAATACAGGGGGCCCAGATACGCAGTATTTC. This codes for CASNTGGPDTQYF. J is TRBJ2-3 and V is TRBV19; 9 bases map to TRBD1. Looked up from germline, CDR1 is LNHDA and CDR2 is SQIVND (reference sequence). This CDR3 region has 13 residues.

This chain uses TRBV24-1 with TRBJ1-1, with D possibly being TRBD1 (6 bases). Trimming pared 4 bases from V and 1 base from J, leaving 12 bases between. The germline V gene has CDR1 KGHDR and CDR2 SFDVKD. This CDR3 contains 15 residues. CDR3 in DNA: TGTGCCACCAGTGAATCGGGACAAACGAACACTGAAGCTTTCTTT. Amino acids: CATSESGQTNTEAFF.

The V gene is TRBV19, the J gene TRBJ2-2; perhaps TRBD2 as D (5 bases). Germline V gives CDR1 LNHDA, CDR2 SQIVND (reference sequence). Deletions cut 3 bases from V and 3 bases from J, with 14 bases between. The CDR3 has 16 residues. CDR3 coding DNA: TGTGCCAGTAGTATGCGGTTGGGGAGCGACACCGGGGAGCTGTTTTTT. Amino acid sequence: CASSMRLGSDTGELFF.

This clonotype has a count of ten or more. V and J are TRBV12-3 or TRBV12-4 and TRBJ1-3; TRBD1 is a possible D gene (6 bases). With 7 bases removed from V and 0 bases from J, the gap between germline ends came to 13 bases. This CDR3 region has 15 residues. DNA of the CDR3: TGTGCCAGCACCGGACAGTCCTTCTCTGGAAACACCATATATTTT. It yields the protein CASTGQSFSGNTIYF.

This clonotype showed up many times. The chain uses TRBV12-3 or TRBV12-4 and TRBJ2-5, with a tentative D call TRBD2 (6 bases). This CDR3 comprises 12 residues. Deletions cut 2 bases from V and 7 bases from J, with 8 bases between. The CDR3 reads CASSLPGGTQYF. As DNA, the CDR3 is TGTGCCAGCAGTTTACCCGGGGGGACCCAGTACTTC.

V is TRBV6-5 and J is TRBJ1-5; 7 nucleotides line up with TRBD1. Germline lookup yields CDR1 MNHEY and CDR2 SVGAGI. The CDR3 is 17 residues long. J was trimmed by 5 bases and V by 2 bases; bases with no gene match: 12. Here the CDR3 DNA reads TGTGCCAGCAGTTACCCAGACAGGGTGGATGGGGATCAGCCCCAGCATTTT. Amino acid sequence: CASSYPDRVDGDQPQHF.

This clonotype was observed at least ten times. For the CDR3, the DNA is TGCGCCAGCCATTTGCGTTGGGACAGCACAGATGGCACAGATACGCAGTATTTT. It codes for CASHLRWDSTDGTDTQYF. V usage is TRBV5-1 and J usage is TRBJ2-3; TRBD1 aligns across 7 bases. The ends lost 7 bases at V and 1 base at J; junction bases unmatched: 18. This CDR3 region has 18 residues. The V gene's germline CDR1 is SGHRS and CDR2 YFSETQ.

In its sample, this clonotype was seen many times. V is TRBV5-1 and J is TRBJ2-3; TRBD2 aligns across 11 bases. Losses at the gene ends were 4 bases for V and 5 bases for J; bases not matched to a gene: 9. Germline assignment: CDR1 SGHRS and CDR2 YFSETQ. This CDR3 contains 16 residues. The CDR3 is CASSAGLAVEGDTQYF. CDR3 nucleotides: TGCGCCAGCAGCGCGGGACTAGCGGTGGAGGGAGATACGCAGTATTTT.

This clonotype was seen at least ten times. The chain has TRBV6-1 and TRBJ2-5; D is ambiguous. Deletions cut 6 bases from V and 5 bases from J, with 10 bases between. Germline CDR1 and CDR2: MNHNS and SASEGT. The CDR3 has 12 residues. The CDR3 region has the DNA TGTGCCAGCAGGGGGAACCGGGAGACCCAGTACTTC. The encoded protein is CASRGNRETQYF.

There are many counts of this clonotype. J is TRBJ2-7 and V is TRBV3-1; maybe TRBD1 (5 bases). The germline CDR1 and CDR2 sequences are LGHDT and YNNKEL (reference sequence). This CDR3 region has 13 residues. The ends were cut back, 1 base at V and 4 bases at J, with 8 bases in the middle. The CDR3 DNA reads TGTGCCAGCAGCCAAGCCTACAGGTACGAGCAGTACTTC. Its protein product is CASSQAYRYEQYF.

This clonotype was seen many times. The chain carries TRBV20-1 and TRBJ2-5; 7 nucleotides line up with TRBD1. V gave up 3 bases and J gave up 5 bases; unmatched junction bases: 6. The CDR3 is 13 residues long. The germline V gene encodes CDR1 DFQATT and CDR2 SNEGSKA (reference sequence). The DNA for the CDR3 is TGCAGTGCTAGTCAAGGGGGCCGGGAGACCCAGTACTTC. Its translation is CSASQGGRETQYF.

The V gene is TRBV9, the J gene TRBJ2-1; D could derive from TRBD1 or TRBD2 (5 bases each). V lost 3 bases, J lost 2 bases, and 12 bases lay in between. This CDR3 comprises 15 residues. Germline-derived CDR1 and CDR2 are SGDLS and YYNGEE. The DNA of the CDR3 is TGTGCCAGCAGCGCCGAGGGGCATCCCTACAATGAGCAGTTCTTC. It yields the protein CASSAEGHPYNEQFF.